Listed below are T cell receptor beta chains from one sample, sequenced in a study of control samples from healthy donors and cancer patients. Produced via immunoSEQ multiplex PCR; TCRdb's table is partial and in-frame only. The data show roughly 55,000 clones, 92% seen once. Sequencing was done on a sample of PBMCs. Every receptor here comes from a man aged 40-50 years with colorectal cancer. CDR3s include the opening cysteine and the closing phenylalanine or tryptophan. D genes are given only for firm matches. Size values are once, few and many counts, or a class for expanded clones, and some rows have none.

TRBV19,once,TRBJ2-7,.,16,CASSRPGGFSSYEQYF,TGTGCCAGTAGTCGCCCAGGAGGGTTCAGCTCCTACGAGCAGTACTTC
TRBV24-1,.,TRBJ2-1,TRBD1,15,CATSGGQGVYNEQFF,TGTGCCACCAGTGGTGGGCAGGGGGTCTACAATGAGCAGTTCTTC
TRBV5-4,once,TRBJ1-6,.,13,CASSLDSQSPLHF,TGTGCCAGCAGCTTAGACAGCCAGTCACCCCTCCACTTT
TRBV19,.,TRBJ2-2,TRBD1,14,CASSRDSLTGELFF,TGTGCCAGTAGCAGGGACAGCCTCACCGGGGAGCTGTTTTTT
TRBV9,.,TRBJ1-2,TRBD1,14,CASSSPGGGNGYTF,TGTGCCAGCAGCTCTCCAGGGGGCGGAAATGGCTACACCTTC
TRBV2,.,TRBJ1-3,.,13,CASVGASGNTIYF,TGTGCCTCCGTCGGGGCCTCTGGAAACACCATATATTTT
TRBV7-3,once,TRBJ2-1,TRBD1,15,CASRTGSDSYNEQFF,TGTGCCAGCAGGACAGGGTCGGACTCCTACAATGAGCAGTTCTTC
TRBV30,.,TRBJ2-2,TRBD1,13,CAWSGTGSGELFF,TGTGCCTGGAGTGGGACAGGGTCCGGGGAGCTGTTTTTT
TRBV7-3,few,TRBJ1-5,TRBD1,15,CASSQTGGGNQPQHF,TGTGCCAGCAGCCAAACAGGGGGCGGGAATCAGCCCCAGCATTTT
TRBV19,.,TRBJ1-1,.,13,CASRPQGQTEAFF,TGTGCCAGTAGGCCACAGGGCCAGACTGAAGCTTTCTTT
TRBV6-5,.,TRBJ2-3,TRBD1,16,CASSWDRGARTDTQYF,TGTGCCAGCAGTTGGGACAGGGGGGCGAGAACAGATACGCAGTATTTT
TRBV6-5,.,TRBJ1-2,TRBD1,15,CASSQDRGLSYGYTF,TGTGCCAGCAGTCAGGACAGGGGATTATCTTATGGCTACACCTTC
TRBV7-9,.,TRBJ2-3,.,16,CASSRIQGLAVDTQYF,TGTGCCAGCAGCCGTATCCAAGGGCTGGCAGTAGATACGCAGTATTTT
TRBV5-6,.,TRBJ1-1,.,14,CASSRSTVNTEAFF,TGTGCCAGCAGCCGATCGACGGTGAACACTGAAGCTTTCTTT
TRBV30,few,TRBJ1-5,.,13,CAANQGSNQPQHF,TGTGCTGCCAACCAGGGTAGCAATCAGCCCCAGCATTTT
TRBV19,.,TRBJ1-2,.,14,CASTAAVSNYGYTF,TGTGCCAGTACCGCCGCGGTTTCTAACTATGGCTACACCTTC
TRBV18,.,TRBJ2-1,.,17,CASSPLDLPSSYNEQFF,TGTGCCAGCTCACCACTGGACCTTCCAAGCTCCTACAATGAGCAGTTCTTC
TRBV9,.,TRBJ2-2,.,16,CASSVVVGGGTGELFF,TGTGCCAGCAGCGTAGTAGTGGGTGGGGGCACCGGGGAGCTGTTTTTT
TRBV6-1,.,TRBJ2-7,TRBD1,14,CASSEAGTAYEQYF,TGTGCCAGCAGTGAGGCCGGGACAGCCTACGAGCAGTACTTC
TRBV7-8,few,TRBJ1-1,TRBD1,12,CASSRGQARAFF,TGTGCCAGCAGCAGAGGACAGGCGAGGGCTTTCTTT
TRBV6-1,.,TRBJ2-7,TRBD1,16,CASSASGTGVIYEQYF,TGTGCCAGCAGTGCCTCCGGGACAGGGGTGATCTACGAGCAGTACTTC
TRBV27,.,TRBJ1-1,TRBD1,15,CASRQKTGLDTEAFF,TGTGCCAGCAGGCAAAAGACAGGGCTGGACACTGAAGCTTTCTTT
TRBV5-6,.,TRBJ1-1,.,12,CASSLQGFEAFF,TGTGCCAGCAGCTTGCAGGGGTTTGAAGCTTTCTTT
TRBV7-3,.,TRBJ2-1,.,14,CASSFGSSYNEQFF,TGTGCCAGCAGCTTCGGGTCCTCCTACAATGAGCAGTTCTTC
TRBV5-5,.,TRBJ1-1,TRBD1,15,CASRVDRRMNTEAFF,TGTGCCAGCAGGGTGGACAGGAGGATGAACACTGAAGCTTTCTTT
TRBV7-6,.,TRBJ1-6,.,15,CASSLGQLGNSPLHF,TGTGCCAGCAGCTTAGGGCAGTTGGGCAATTCACCCCTCCACTTT
TRBV7-9,.,TRBJ1-2,TRBD1,14,CASSGTGTNYGYTF,TGTGCCAGCAGCGGGACAGGGACTAACTATGGCTACACCTTC
TRBV11-3,.,TRBJ1-2,.,15,CASSPQGAKNYGYTF,TGTGCCAGCAGCCCGCAAGGGGCGAAAAACTATGGCTACACCTTC
TRBV7-2,.,TRBJ1-2,.,13,CASSPWVGDGYTF,TGTGCCAGCAGCCCTTGGGTGGGGGATGGCTACACCTTC
TRBV2,few,TRBJ2-3,.,12,CASCISTDTQYF,TGTGCCAGCTGTATTAGCACAGATACGCAGTATTTT
TRBV19,few,TRBJ1-2,.,16,CASSIVRTPTNYGYTF,TGTGCCAGTAGTATAGTTCGCACCCCGACTAACTATGGCTACACCTTC
TRBV2,.,TRBJ1-1,.,15,CAIQHARMGNTEAFF,TGTGCCATCCAGCATGCACGGATGGGGAACACTGAAGCTTTCTTT
TRBV3-1/TRBV3-2,.,TRBJ1-1,.,14,CASSFGLENTEAFF,TGTGCCAGCAGCTTCGGGTTAGAAAACACTGAAGCTTTCTTT
TRBV27,.,TRBJ1-3,.,15,CASSLFSGSGNTIYF,TGTGCCAGCAGTTTATTCTCCGGCTCTGGAAACACCATATATTTT
TRBV5-4,.,TRBJ2-1,TRBD1,15,CASSLGRGRIGEQFF,TGTGCCAGCAGCTTGGGCAGGGGGCGTATCGGTGAGCAGTTCTTC
TRBV15,.,TRBJ1-4,.,15,CATSRRPPRGEKLFF,TGTGCCACCAGCAGGCGACCGCCCCGGGGTGAAAAACTGTTTTTT
TRBV30,.,TRBJ2-6,.,15,CARGDGGSGANVLTF,TGTGCTAGGGGGGACGGGGGCTCTGGGGCCAACGTCCTGACTTTC
TRBV29-1,.,TRBJ1-1,.,13,CSVVNLGGAEAFF,TGCAGCGTTGTTAACCTGGGTGGGGCTGAAGCTTTCTTT
TRBV7-3,.,TRBJ2-2,TRBD1,16,CASSLTGQGAAGELFF,TGTGCCAGCAGCTTAACTGGGCAGGGGGCGGCCGGGGAGCTGTTTTTT
TRBV9,once,TRBJ1-2,.,11,CASGVNYGYTF,TGTGCCAGCGGGGTTAACTATGGCTACACCTTC
TRBV7-2,.,TRBJ2-7,.,13,CASSSPDLYEQYF,TGTGCCAGCAGCTCCCCGGACCTTTACGAGCAGTACTTC
TRBV30,.,TRBJ1-1,.,15,CAWSALGQLNTEAFF,TGTGCCTGGAGCGCACTCGGACAACTGAACACTGAAGCTTTCTTT
TRBV25-1,few,TRBJ1-2,.,13,CASSESQGWNYTF,TGTGCCAGCAGTGAATCCCAGGGGTGGAACTACACCTTC
TRBV9,.,TRBJ2-2,.,16,CASSVGSLGITGELFF,TGTGCCAGCAGCGTAGGTTCATTGGGGATCACCGGGGAGCTGTTTTTT
TRBV19,.,TRBJ2-2,TRBD1,15,CASSIQGQGPGELFF,TGTGCCAGTAGTATACAGGGACAGGGGCCCGGGGAGCTGTTTTTT
TRBV5-8,.,TRBJ1-2,TRBD1,16,CASSLRTGGANYGYTF,TGTGCCAGCAGCTTGAGGACAGGGGGCGCGAACTATGGCTACACCTTC
TRBV11-3,.,TRBJ1-1,.,12,CASSIWDTEAFF,TGTGCCAGCAGTATCTGGGACACTGAAGCTTTCTTT
TRBV5-8,few,TRBJ1-2,.,13,CASSLAGRRGYTF,TGTGCCAGCAGCTTGGCGGGACGGAGGGGCTACACCTTC
TRBV10-2,once,TRBJ2-7,.,14,CASSELGPTYEQYF,TGCGCCAGCAGTGAGTTAGGACCAACCTACGAGCAGTACTTC
TRBV3-1/TRBV3-2,once,TRBJ2-1,TRBD2,18,CASSPRQPTSGGTNEQFF,TGTGCCAGCAGCCCACGACAACCGACTAGCGGGGGTACCAATGAGCAGTTCTTC
TRBV3-1/TRBV3-2,.,TRBJ2-7,.,15,CASSPRTSPTYEQYF,TGTGCCAGCAGCCCCCGGACGAGCCCCACCTACGAGCAGTACTTC
TRBV18,.,TRBJ1-4,TRBD1,15,CASSPPGQGNEKLFF,TGTGCCAGCTCCCCTCCGGGACAGGGCAATGAAAAACTGTTTTTT
TRBV27,.,TRBJ2-1,.,15,CASSLRSGARNEQFF,TGTGCCAGCAGTTTACGCTCCGGGGCTAGGAATGAGCAGTTCTTC
TRBV9,.,TRBJ1-2,.,16,CASSSNVGRSNYGYTF,TGTGCCAGCAGCTCTAACGTGGGCCGCTCTAACTATGGCTACACCTTC
TRBV2,.,TRBJ1-1,.,13,CASMPTVETEAFF,TGTGCCAGCATGCCGACCGTGGAGACTGAAGCTTTCTTT
TRBV19,.,TRBJ1-1,.,11,CASTLGTEAFF,TGTGCCAGTACCCTCGGGACGGAAGCTTTCTTT
TRBV6-1,.,TRBJ1-4,TRBD1,15,CASSEEGTGNEKLFF,TGTGCCAGCAGTGAAGAGGGGACAGGGAATGAAAAACTGTTTTTT
TRBV5-1,.,TRBJ2-5,.,12,CASSGGKETQYF,TGCGCCAGCAGCGGAGGAAAGGAGACCCAGTACTTC